The 16 T cell receptor beta chains below come from one sample, sequenced in a study of T cells in Graves' hyperthyroidism and ophthalmopathy. RNA transcripts provided the source from which TCR beta CDR3 regions were amplified. When the TCR CDR3 underwent first-round RT-PCR, the HTBI primer set was used. From the multiplex PCR reads, TCRdb called clonotypes with MiXCR, one entry per CDR3 protein. Here the sample spans around 690,000 distinct CDR3 sequences, less than 25% being singletons. Sequencing used blood. These TCRs come from a man between 25 and 39 years old with Graves' ophthalmopathy.

In the case of this clonotype: A much larger clone lies a single base off, so this may be a read error. This chain uses TRBV12-3 or TRBV12-4 with TRBJ1-2; TRBD1 agrees at 10 bases. The V segment lost 5 bases and the J segment 7 bases; nucleotides outside the gene matches: 4. The CDR3 is 13 amino acids. CDR3 nucleotide sequence: TGTGCCAGCAGTGTCGGGACAGGGGTTGGCTACACCTTC. Its translation: CASSVGTGVGYTF.

This sequence joins TRBV10-2 and TRBJ2-7, with a weak D call TRBD1 (6 bases). The CDR3 sequence is 13 residues long. Germline CDR1 reads WSHSY; CDR2 reads SAAADI. V lost 7 bases to trimming and J lost 1 base, with 11 bases between them. Here the CDR3 DNA reads TGCGCCAGCACTGGACAGCCATCCTACGAGCAGTACTTC. Encoded protein: CASTGQPSYEQYF.

The chain employs TRBV19 and TRBJ2-2, with a tentative D call TRBD1 (5 bases). Deletions cut 2 bases from V and 3 bases from J, with 13 bases between. The CDR3 totals 16 residues. Germline V CDR1 and CDR2: LNHDA, SQIVND (reference sequence). CDR3 loop: CASSIPLDRHTGELFF. Written as DNA, the CDR3 is TGTGCCAGTAGTATACCCCTAGACAGACACACCGGGGAGCTGTTTTTT.

This rearrangement joins TRBV9 to TRBJ2-1, with D possibly being TRBD2 (6 bases). Trimming cost V 3 bases and J 4 bases, with 14 bases left between them. CDR3 size: 15 residues. Germline V CDR1 and CDR2: SGDLS, YYNGEE. The CDR3 DNA reads TGTGCCAGCAGCGCCGAGAGCGGGCAATACAATGAGCAGTTCTTC. It codes for CASSAESGQYNEQFF. The full variable domain, in which reference TRBV9 and TRBJ2-1 provide the parts outside the CDR3, is DSGVTQTPKHLITATGQRVTLRCSPRSGDLSVYWYQQSLDQGLQFLIQYYNGEERAKGNILERFSAQQFPDLHSELNLSSLELGDSALYFCASSAESGQYNEQFFGPGTRLTVL.

The chain uses TRBV20-1 and TRBJ2-7; 9 bases line up with TRBD2. Germline lookup yields CDR1 DFQATT and CDR2 SNEGSKA (reference sequence). The J segment lost 5 bases and the V segment lost 3 bases, leaving 8 bases of the junction unmatched. This CDR3 spans 14 amino acids. CDR3 protein: CSARGAGGFDEQYF. In DNA, the CDR3 is TGCAGTGCTAGGGGTGCGGGAGGGTTCGACGAGCAGTACTTC.

This clonotype was seen only once. Possible read error: a much larger clone is one base away. The chain joins TRBV2 to TRBJ2-6, with D possibly matching TRBD1 (5 bases). The CDR3 spans 18 residues. V dropped 1 base and J dropped 0 bases, with 13 bases sitting between them. Per the germline V gene, CDR1 is SNHLY and CDR2 is FYNNEI. The DNA for the CDR3 is TGTGCCAGCAGTGAAGAAGGGGCCCTCCTCTCTGGGGCCAACGTCCTGACTTTC. It yields the protein CASSEEGALLSGANVLTF.

This clonotype occurred many times. This sequence joins TRBV30 and TRBJ2-7; 9 positions match TRBD2. This CDR3 is 17 amino acids long. Germline V gene sequence: CDR1 GTSNPN, CDR2 SVGIG (reference sequence). The J segment lost 1 base and the V segment lost 1 base, leaving 11 bases of the junction unmatched. In DNA form, the CDR3 reads TGTGCCTGGAGTGCCGCCCCTAGCGGGATCTTATCCTACGAGCAGTACTTC. Amino acids: CAWSAAPSGILSYEQYF.

This clonotype has just a few counts. This chain's CDR3 is CSAPQNYQGETQYF. CDR3 DNA sequence: TGCAGTGCTCCCCAGAACTACCAGGGGGAGACCCAGTACTTC. The chain uses TRBV20-1 and TRBJ2-5, with D perhaps TRBD1 (6 bases). The CDR3 is made up of 14 amino acids. Trimming shortened V by 5 bases and J by 5 bases, and 18 bases separated the two germline ends. Looked up from germline, CDR1 is DFQATT and CDR2 is SNEGSKA (reference sequence).

This clonotype was detected only a few times. The V call is TRBV14, the J call TRBJ2-2, with 9 nucleotides matching TRBD1. Germline assignment: CDR1 SGHDN and CDR2 FVKESK. The CDR3 runs 15 residues. The V segment lost 4 bases and the J segment 5 bases; nucleotides outside the gene matches: 5. For the CDR3, the DNA is TGTGCCAGCAGCCGGACAGGGGAAGGGACCGGGGAGCTGTTTTTT. Translating gives CASSRTGEGTGELFF.

In this sample, this clonotype turned up many times. The junction and the germline gene differ at one end; a read error may be behind it. The rearrangement links TRBV5-1 to TRBJ2-3; TRBD2 agrees at 11 bases. Looked up from germline, CDR1 is SGHRS and CDR2 is YFSETQ. CDR3 length: 16 amino acids. The CDR3, as DNA: TGTGCCAGCAGCCTAGGGACTAGCGGAAGCACAGATACGCAGTATTTT. This codes for CASSLGTSGSTDTQYF.

This chain connects TRBV15 to TRBJ2-7; D not resolved. Germline V gives CDR1 LNHNV, CDR2 YYDKDF (reference sequence). This CDR3 has 14 amino acids. V was cut by 0 bases and J by 2 bases, with 8 bases left in between. The CDR3: CATSRDRQAYEQYF. The CDR3 DNA sequence: TGTGCCACCAGCAGAGATCGGCAGGCCTACGAGCAGTACTTC.

The chain combines TRBV27 with TRBJ2-1; possibly TRBD2 for D (6 bases). Germline V gene sequence: CDR1 MNHEY, CDR2 SMNVEV (reference sequence). This CDR3 region has 14 residues. Trimming removed 7 bases from V and 4 bases from J, with 14 bases in between. This chain's CDR3 is CASTSGVGYNEQFF. The CDR3 DNA reads TGTGCCAGCACCTCGGGAGTAGGATACAATGAGCAGTTCTTC.

This clonotype has a count of ten or more. CDR3: CASSFSGLAGGPSSYNEQFF. In DNA form, the CDR3 reads TGTGCCAGCAGTTTCTCGGGACTAGCGGGAGGGCCGAGCTCCTACAATGAGCAGTTCTTC. This chain links TRBV27 with TRBJ2-1, with 16 bases aligning to TRBD2. This CDR3 has 20 residues. With 3 bases clipped from V and 0 bases from J, the junction kept 8 bases outside the gene matches. CDR1 MNHEY and CDR2 SMNVEV come from the germline V gene (reference sequence).

This clonotype was seen only a few times. One end of the junction does not line up with germline, which may come from a read error. The chain recombines TRBV19 with TRBJ2-2; maybe TRBD1 (5 bases). From germline, CDR1 is LNHDA and CDR2 SQIVND (reference sequence). CDR3 length equals 13 residues. The CDR3, as DNA: TGTGCCAGCAGTATCCCAGGGATCGGGGAGCTGTTTTTT. Its protein product is CASSIPGIGELFF.

The chain is built from TRBV5-1 and TRBJ2-3; D remains unclear. CDR3 size: 14 residues. Germline CDR1 SGHRS, CDR2 YFSETQ. The V and J ends lost 7 bases and 0 bases respectively, with 12 bases between them. CDR3 loop: CASLESSSTDTQYF. In DNA form, the CDR3 reads TGCGCCAGCTTGGAATCCTCTAGCACAGATACGCAGTATTTT.

This clonotype was recorded many times. The CDR3 DNA follows: TGTGCCAGCAGCTCATCAAGCCGCAGGGGCAGCTCCTACAATGAGCAGTTCTTC. It translates to CASSSSSRRGSSYNEQFF. This sequence joins TRBV7-2 and TRBJ2-1, with D possibly matching TRBD1 (6 bases). V dropped 4 bases and J dropped 0 bases, with 19 bases sitting between them. Germline V gene lookup returns CDR1 SGHTA and CDR2 FQGNSA. The CDR3 has 18 residues.